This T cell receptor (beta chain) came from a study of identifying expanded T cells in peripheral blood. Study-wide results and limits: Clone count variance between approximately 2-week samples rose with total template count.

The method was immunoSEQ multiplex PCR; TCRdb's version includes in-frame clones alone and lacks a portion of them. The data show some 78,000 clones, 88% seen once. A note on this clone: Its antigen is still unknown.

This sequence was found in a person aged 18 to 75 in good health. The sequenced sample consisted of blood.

The CDR3 spells CASSYNHRGGETQYF. In nucleotides, the CDR3 is TGTGCCAGTAGTTACAACCACAGGGGGGGAGAGACCCAGTACTTC. The V call is TRBV19, the J call TRBJ2-5; a possible D gene is TRBD1 (8 bases). Germline assignment: CDR1 LNHDA and CDR2 SQIVND (reference sequence). Trimming pared 5 bases from V and 4 bases from J, leaving 17 bases between. The CDR3 has 15 amino acids.